This T cell receptor beta chain was recovered during a study of blood T cell repertoires in COVID-19. About the study: The study drew acute and convalescent COVID-19 samples from the United States, Italy and Spain. T cells, B-cell-depleted T cells, or PBMCs supplied cDNA or gDNA.

CDR3 length equals 15 residues. Trimming pared 4 bases from V and 4 bases from J, leaving 14 bases between. CDR1 and CDR2 (germline): SEHNR, FQNEAQ (reference sequence). Original data processing: Estimation of nucleated cell counts was performed using reference gene primer amplification. Here immunoSEQ multiplex PCR was the method, and the copy in TCRdb shows in-frame clones only, minus some. That table gives V, J and clone size, and the DNA gave D and trimming. The sample shows a few hundred thousand clones, roughly 90% of them seen only once. The receptor comes from a man aged 25 to 45 who had recovered from COVID-19. This chain connects TRBV7-9 to TRBJ1-3; D is ambiguous. Sequenced material: peripheral blood. The CDR3 coding sequence is TGTGCCAGCAGCTATGCCCCCAGCAGGGGAAACACCATATATTTT. Protein sequence: CASSYAPSRGNTIYF.